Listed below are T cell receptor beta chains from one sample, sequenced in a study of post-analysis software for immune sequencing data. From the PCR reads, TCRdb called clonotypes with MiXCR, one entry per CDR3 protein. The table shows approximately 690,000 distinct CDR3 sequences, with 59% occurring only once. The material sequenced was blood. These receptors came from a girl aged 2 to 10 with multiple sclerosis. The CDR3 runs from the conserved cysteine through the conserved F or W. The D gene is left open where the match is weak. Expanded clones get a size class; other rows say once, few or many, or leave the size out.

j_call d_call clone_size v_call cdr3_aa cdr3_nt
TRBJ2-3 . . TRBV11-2 CASSRGPLDTQYF TGTGCCAGCAGCAGGGGCCCTTTGGATACGCAGTATTTT
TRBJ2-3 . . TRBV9 CASSVEFRVGRNTQYF TGTGCCAGCAGCGTAGAATTCCGGGTGGGGAGGAATACGCAGTATTTT
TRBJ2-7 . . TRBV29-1 CSVVGGTYEQYF TGCAGCGTTGTTGGGGGAACCTACGAGCAGTACTTC
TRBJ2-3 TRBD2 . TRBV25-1 CASSEVLAGVADTQYF TGTGCCAGCTCCGAGGTTCTAGCGGGGGTAGCAGATACGCAGTATTTT
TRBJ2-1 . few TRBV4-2 CASSQYSYGSKGDEQFF TGTGCCAGCAGCCAATATTCTTATGGCAGCAAAGGCGATGAGCAGTTCTTC
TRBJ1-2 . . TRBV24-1 CATRSEGYGYTF TGTGCCACCAGATCCGAGGGCTATGGCTACACCTTC
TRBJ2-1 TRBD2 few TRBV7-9 CASSFFSGGANNEQFF TGTGCCAGCAGCTTTTTTAGCGGGGGAGCTAACAATGAGCAGTTCTTC
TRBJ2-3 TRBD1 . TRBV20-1 CSARDEGAADTQYF TGCAGTGCTAGAGATGAGGGGGCTGCAGATACGCAGTATTTT
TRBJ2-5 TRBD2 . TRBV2 CASSELTSGRAEQYF TGTGCCAGCAGTGAACTCACTAGCGGGAGGGCGGAGCAGTACTTC
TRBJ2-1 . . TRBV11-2 CASSLLASANNEQFF TGTGCCAGCAGCTTACTCGCTAGCGCAAACAATGAGCAGTTCTTC
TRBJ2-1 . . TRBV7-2 CASSFLHWPNEQFF TGTGCCAGCAGCTTTCTTCACTGGCCCAATGAGCAGTTCTTC
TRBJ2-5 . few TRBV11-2 CASSSHLTQETQYF TGTGCCAGCAGCTCGCATTTGACCCAAGAGACCCAGTACTTC
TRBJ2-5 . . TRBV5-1 CVSSPDLDEQYF TGCGTCAGCAGCCCCGACTTGGATGAGCAGTACTTC
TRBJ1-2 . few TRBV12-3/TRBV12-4 CACRTQGNYGYTF TGTGCCTGCAGAACACAGGGTAACTATGGCTACACCTTC
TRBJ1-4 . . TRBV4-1 CASSQDRPNEKLFF TGCGCCAGCAGCCAAGATAGGCCGAATGAAAAACTGTTTTTT
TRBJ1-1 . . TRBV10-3 CAISLTAVVNTEAFF TGTGCCATCAGCCTGACAGCAGTCGTGAACACTGAAGCTTTCTTT
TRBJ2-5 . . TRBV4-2 CASSQDLVEDKQETQYF TGTGCCAGCAGCCAAGACCTGGTGGAGGACAAACAAGAGACCCAGTACTTC
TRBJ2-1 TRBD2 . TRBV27 CASRSDLAAYNEQFF TGTGCCAGCAGATCAGACCTAGCGGCTTACAATGAGCAGTTCTTC
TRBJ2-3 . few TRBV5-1 CASSLLAGATHTDTQYF TGCGCCAGCAGCTTGTTGGCGGGGGCCACACACACAGATACGCAGTATTTT
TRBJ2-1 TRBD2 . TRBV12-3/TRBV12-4 CASSPGLASYNEQFF TGTGCCAGCAGCCCGGGACTAGCTTCATACAATGAGCAGTTCTTC
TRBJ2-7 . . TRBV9 CASNVDWGSYEQYF TGTGCCAGCAACGTAGACTGGGGTAGTTACGAGCAGTACTTC
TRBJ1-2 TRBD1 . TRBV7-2 CASSPGGINYGYTF TGTGCCAGCAGTCCAGGGGGCATTAACTATGGCTACACCTTC
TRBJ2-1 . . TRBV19 CASSIGQVPYNEQFF TGTGCCAGTAGTATAGGGCAGGTTCCCTACAATGAGCAGTTCTTC
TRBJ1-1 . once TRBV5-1 CASSSTGTVNTEAFF TGCGCCAGCAGCTCAACCGGGACTGTGAACACTGAAGCTTTCTTT
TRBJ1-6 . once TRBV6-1 CASSGIRIVSSYNSPLHF TGTGCCAGCAGTGGAATCAGGATCGTGAGCTCCTATAATTCACCCCTCCACTTT
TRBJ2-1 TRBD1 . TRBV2 CASSETGGGNNEQFF TGTGCCAGCAGTGAAACAGGGGGCGGTAACAATGAGCAGTTCTTC
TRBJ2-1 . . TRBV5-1 CASADGGRGEVDEQFF TGCGCCAGCGCTGACGGGGGCAGGGGTGAAGTGGATGAGCAGTTCTTC
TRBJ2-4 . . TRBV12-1 CGLSGGAPELAKNIQYF TGCGGCCTCTCTGGGGGGGCGCCGGAACTAGCCAAAAACATTCAGTACTTC
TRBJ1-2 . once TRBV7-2 CANSQSGKSRGYTF TGTGCCAACAGCCAGTCCGGGAAGTCAAGGGGCTACACCTTC
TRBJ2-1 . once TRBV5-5 CASSLGKGINEQFF TGTGCCAGCAGCTTGGGTAAGGGAATCAATGAGCAGTTCTTC
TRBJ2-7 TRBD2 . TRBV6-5 CASSYSGLAGNYEQYF TGTGCCAGCAGTTACTCTGGACTAGCGGGTAACTACGAGCAGTACTTC
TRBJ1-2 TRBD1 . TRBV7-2 CASSRDSRGGYTF TGTGCCAGCAGTCGGGACAGCCGGGGTGGCTACACCTTC
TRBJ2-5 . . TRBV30 CAWGIQELQETQYF TGTGCCTGGGGGATCCAAGAGTTACAAGAGACCCAGTACTTC
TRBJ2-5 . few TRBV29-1 CSVEVTQETQYF TGCAGCGTTGAAGTCACCCAAGAGACCCAGTACTTC
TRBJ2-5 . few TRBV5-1 CASSLTAGGGETQYF TGCGCCAGCAGCTTGACGGCAGGGGGGGGAGAGACCCAGTACTTC
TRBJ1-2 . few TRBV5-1 CASSPTEYYGYTF TGCGCCAGCAGCCCCACTGAGTACTATGGCTACACCTTC
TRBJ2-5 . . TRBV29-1 CSVESIGMETQYF TGCAGCGTTGAATCAATAGGGATGGAGACCCAGTACTTC
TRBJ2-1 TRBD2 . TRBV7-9 CASSETSGGPYEQFF TGTGCCAGCAGCGAGACTAGCGGGGGGCCCTATGAGCAGTTCTTC
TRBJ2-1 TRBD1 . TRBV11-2 CASSLGLAGQGAYNEQFF TGTGCCAGCAGCTTAGGGCTAGCGGGACAGGGGGCCTACAATGAGCAGTTCTTC
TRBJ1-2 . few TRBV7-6 CASSPTLDGRYGYTF TGTGCCAGCAGCCCAACCCTGGACGGACGCTATGGCTACACCTTC
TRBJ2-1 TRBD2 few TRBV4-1 CASSGTTSSSYNEQFF TGCGCCAGCAGCGGAACGACTAGCTCATCGTACAATGAGCAGTTCTTC
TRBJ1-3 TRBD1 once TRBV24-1 CATFIGRGCSGNTIYF TGTGCCACCTTTATCGGCAGGGGGTGTTCTGGAAACACCATATATTTT
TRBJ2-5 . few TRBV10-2 CASSPILALQETQYF TGCGCCAGCAGTCCCATACTAGCCCTGCAAGAGACCCAGTACTTC
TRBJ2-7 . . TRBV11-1 CASSLAKVESSSYEQYF TGTGCCAGCAGCTTAGCGAAGGTTGAGAGCAGCTCCTACGAGCAGTACTTC
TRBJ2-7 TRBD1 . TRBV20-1 CSATTGGGEQYF TGCAGTGCCACGACAGGGGGCGGCGAGCAGTACTTC
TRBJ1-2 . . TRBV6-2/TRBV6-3 CASRLGGSSYGYTF TGTGCCAGCAGATTGGGGGGATCGAGCTATGGCTACACCTTC
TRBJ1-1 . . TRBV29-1 CSVGLPNTEAFF TGCAGCGTTGGACTTCCGAACACTGAAGCTTTCTTT
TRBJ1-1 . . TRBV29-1 CSVEDPGLSAFF TGCAGCGTTGAAGATCCAGGTCTGTCGGCTTTCTTT
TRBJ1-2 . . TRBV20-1 CSAGGGYGYTF TGCAGTGCTGGGGGCGGCTATGGCTACACCTTC
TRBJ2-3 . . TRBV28 CASSLSQGSTDTQYF TGTGCCAGCAGTTTATCACAGGGAAGCACAGATACGCAGTATTTT
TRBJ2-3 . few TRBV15 CATRQGTQGWDTQYF TGTGCCACCAGACAGGGCACCCAGGGGTGGGATACGCAGTATTTT
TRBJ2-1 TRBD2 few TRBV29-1 CSVEGEGTSAYNEQFF TGCAGCGTTGAAGGGGAAGGGACTAGCGCTTACAATGAGCAGTTCTTC
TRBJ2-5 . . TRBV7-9 CASSLLSGVQETQYF TGTGCCAGCAGCCTGTTGTCTGGGGTCCAAGAGACCCAGTACTTC
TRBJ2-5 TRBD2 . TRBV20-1 CSARGSGGRYQETQYF TGCAGTGCTAGAGGCAGCGGGGGCCGGTACCAAGAGACCCAGTACTTC
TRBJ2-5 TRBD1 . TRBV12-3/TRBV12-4 CASSPSTGPKTQYF TGTGCCAGCAGTCCGTCGACAGGGCCGAAGACCCAGTACTTC
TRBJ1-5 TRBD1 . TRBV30 CAWSARRQGSSPLHF TGTGCCTGGAGTGCCCGCAGACAGGGGAGTTCACCCCTCCATTTT